This paragraph reports one T cell receptor (beta chain). The CDR3 loop spans 15 amino acids. CDR1 is SGDLS and CDR2 is YYNGEE in the germline V gene. The ends were cut back, 0 bases at V and 1 base at J, with 8 bases in the middle. A sample-barcoded 5' primer and a J-beta primer mix were used in a second PCR of roughly 7 to 12 cycles. Using its own MiXCR run on the 5' RACE reads, TCRdb lists one record per CDR3 protein. The profile covers some 320,000 distinct CDR3 sequences, with 25% to 30% appearing a single time and approximately 30% taken by the ten largest. The data are from a study of blood T cells in healthy people across ages. Study at large: About one barcoded beta molecule per two T cells came from capture by template switching.

The sequencing sample was made of blood. The chain recombines TRBV9 with TRBJ2-1; D remains unclear. This receptor was identified in a woman in her 70s in good health. The CDR3 sequence: CASSVEGLSYNEQFF. CDR3 nucleotides: TGTGCCAGCAGCGTAGAGGGCCTATCCTACAATGAGCAGTTCTTC. Complete variable domain (other parts from reference TRBV9 and TRBJ2-1): DSGVTQTPKHLITATGQRVTLRCSPRSGDLSVYWYQQSLDQGLQFLIQYYNGEERAKGNILERFSAQQFPDLHSELNLSSLELGDSALYFCASSVEGLSYNEQFFGPGTRLTVL.